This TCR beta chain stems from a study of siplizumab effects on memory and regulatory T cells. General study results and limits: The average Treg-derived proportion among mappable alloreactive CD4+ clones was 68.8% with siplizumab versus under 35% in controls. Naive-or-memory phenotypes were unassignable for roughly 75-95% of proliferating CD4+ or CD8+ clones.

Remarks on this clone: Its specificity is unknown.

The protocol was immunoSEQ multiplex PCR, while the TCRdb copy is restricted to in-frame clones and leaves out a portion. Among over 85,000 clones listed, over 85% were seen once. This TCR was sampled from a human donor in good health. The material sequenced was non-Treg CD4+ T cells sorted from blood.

The CDR3 DNA is TGCAGCGTTGAAGAGGCCAAAAACATTCAGTACTTC. Its protein product is CSVEEAKNIQYF. The V gene is TRBV29-1, the J gene TRBJ2-4; D unresolved. The CDR3 runs to 12 residues. Germline assignment: CDR1 SQVTM and CDR2 ANQGSEA. Trimming took 0 bases from V and 1 from J, leaving 1 base between them.